Below, one TCR beta chain is given with its context. Generated by immunoSEQ multiplex PCR, the TCRdb table keeps only in-frame clones and is missing some. The data contain about 17,000 clones, around 88% of them singletons. The sample comes from a study of early stage breast cancer tumors. Study details: Roughly 9.4-fold was the mean read coverage per sample.

The CDR3 length is 15 residues. V was clipped by 0 bases and J by 3 bases; unmatched bases: 4. Germline V gene data show CDR1 as SGHDT and CDR2 as YYEEEE. The V call is TRBV5-6, the J call TRBJ2-7, with 9 positions matching TRBD1. Sequenced: blood. This TCR was recovered from a person between 70 and 80 years old with breast cancer. The DNA for the CDR3 is TGTGCCAGCAGCTTGGAGGGGACAGGGTTCTACGAGCAGTACTTC. Residues: CASSLEGTGFYEQYF.